The rows below give T cell receptor beta chains drawn from one sample of a study of T cell responses to AZD1222 COVID-19 vaccine. Here immunoSEQ multiplex PCR was the method, and the copy in TCRdb shows in-frame clones only, minus some. The table records 100,000 to 110,000 clones, 88% of them present only once. The material sequenced was peripheral blood, taken on day 0 of AZD1222 vaccination. These receptors all come from an adult in good health. Each CDR3 is given with its conserved first and last residue. D genes are given only for firm matches.

CASSLGSSGNTIYF,TRBV5-1,.
CASSPFPGSYEQYF,TRBV9,.
CASSVKGTDTEAFF,TRBV9,.
CASSSRDRVATNEKLFF,TRBV28,TRBD1
CASSLFTQDRPGEQYF,TRBV5-1,TRBD1
CASSIGGRGYTF,TRBV19,.
CASTTGSRGYTF,TRBV28,.
CASTSGGYNYGYTF,TRBV7-2,.
CASSLWDREESSPLHF,TRBV7-8,TRBD1
CASSPQNRVVRNTEAFF,TRBV18,.
CASSLFGGRRDTQYF,TRBV28,TRBD2
CASSSDRGGDGYTF,TRBV7-9,TRBD1
CASSYTPGTGTRGEAFF,TRBV6-2/TRBV6-3,TRBD1
CASSPRSTSGYYNEQFF,TRBV9,TRBD2
CASSYGGANNSPLHF,TRBV6-5,.
CASSVLWDSGHNEQFF,TRBV9,.
CASSAQASNQPQHF,TRBV9,.
CASSHSLEGTEAFF,TRBV4-3,.
CASSLLGGGTEAFF,TRBV27,.
CASSLGVGRGSTNTGELFF,TRBV7-9,TRBD1
CAISETFGVNYGYTF,TRBV10-3,.
CASSLGGTGDNEQFF,TRBV5-4,TRBD1
CASSVSGQGVTEAFF,TRBV9,TRBD1
CASSRVGGTNQPQHF,TRBV27,TRBD1
CASSLGQGRYYGYTF,TRBV11-2,TRBD1
CASAGGGGDTQYF,TRBV5-1,.
CASSSGQIFSNQPQHF,TRBV4-1,TRBD1
CASSSPPGQGGNQPQHF,TRBV7-3,TRBD1
CASSPGRNTQYF,TRBV19,.
CASSLGGRAAFSPLHF,TRBV11-2,.
CATSDPQGSGNEQFF,TRBV24-1,.
CASSLGWDEKLFF,TRBV5-6,.
CASSQDWDRGEEQYF,TRBV3-1/TRBV3-2,TRBD1
CASSVWGTADTQYF,TRBV5-8,.
CASTGTGRSTEAFF,TRBV2,TRBD1
CASSLYGVNTEAFF,TRBV6-5,.
CASRVTGGGYTF,TRBV27,TRBD1
CASSLSGRVKPQHF,TRBV28,.
CASSLKREAGYEQYF,TRBV6-2/TRBV6-3,TRBD2
CASSEGTGPNQPQHF,TRBV6-4,TRBD1
CASSVRGRNRNSPLHF,TRBV7-2,.
CASSIGGTGNYEQFF,TRBV19,TRBD1
CASSQGGPREEQFF,TRBV4-2,.
CASSTGTGSNQPQHF,TRBV19,.
CASVWDGRSGNTEAFF,TRBV11-3,.
CASSEDGTPSYEQYF,TRBV4-1,.
CARGFGNTIYF,TRBV30,.
CASSPGQGALNTEAFF,TRBV7-9,TRBD1
CTSGSSYEQYF,TRBV28,.
CASSERGNTEAFF,TRBV10-1,.
CASSPPEGADYEQYF,TRBV18,.
CASSLFGRGNEQFF,TRBV28,TRBD2
CASIGTGDSPLHF,TRBV12-3/TRBV12-4,TRBD1
CASSRRTNTGELFF,TRBV5-1,.
CSASSKTSSGRMETQYF,TRBV20-1,TRBD2
CASSQDRNGSPEELFF,TRBV4-3,.
CASSIGGNRDTQYF,TRBV19,.
CASRRLRTGGSDTQYF,TRBV7-8,TRBD1
CASSSNKDQPQHF,TRBV19,.
CASSLAGISYNEQFF,TRBV5-4,.